The 19 T cell receptor beta chains below all came from one sample that was sequenced in a study of monozygotic twins with inflammatory bowel disease. TCRdb reanalyzed the 5' RACE reads, giving one entry per CDR3 protein sequence and no DNA. Its table lists about 160,000 distinct CDR3 sequences. Material for sequencing was blood. These receptors were taken from a human donor with ulcerative colitis or Crohn's disease, or a healthy co-twin of an affected twin (not recorded which).

This chain links TRBV28 with TRBJ2-2; there is no DNA to check the TCRdb D call of TRBD1. The CDR3 is made up of 14 amino acids. In germline, CDR1 is MDHEN, CDR2 SYDVKM. The CDR3 is CASRGGANTGELFF.

This sequence joins TRBV4-1 and TRBJ1-1; TCRdb designates TRBD1, a call that cannot be tested without DNA. The CDR3 length is 16 residues. CDR1 and CDR2 from the germline V gene are MGHRA and YSYEKL. CDR3 loop: CASRQEQGKRNTEAFF.

The chain employs TRBV5-1 and TRBJ1-1. The length of the CDR3 is 14 residues. The germline gives CDR1 SGHRS, CDR2 YFSETQ. This CDR3 reads CASSLFEGRVEAFF.

This chain connects TRBV5-4 to TRBJ1-6; TCRdb gives TRBD1 as the D gene, but with no DNA this cannot be confirmed. The CDR3 is 16 amino acids. Looked up from germline, CDR1 is SGHNT and CDR2 is YYREEE (reference sequence). CDR3 protein: CASSHDRDRGNSPLHF.

The rearrangement links TRBV5-1 to TRBJ2-3; the TCRdb call, TRBD2, lacks DNA for checking. The germline CDR1 and CDR2 sequences are SGHRS and YFSETQ. The CDR3 sequence is 18 residues long. CDR3 in amino acids: CASSYSPSSGGPGDTQYF.

The gene calls are TRBV7-8 and TRBJ2-7; TCRdb lists TRBD1, though no DNA is available to test this call. The germline gives CDR1 SGHVS, CDR2 FQNEAQ. The CDR3 is 15 amino acids. CDR3 protein: CASSLAQWGAYEQYF.

The chain carries TRBV7-2 and TRBJ1-1; TCRdb picks TRBD1, but there is no DNA to check that call. Germline V gives CDR1 SGHTA, CDR2 FQGNSA. This CDR3 spans 15 amino acids. CDR3 protein: CASSPDPGGATEAFF.

V and J are TRBV15 and TRBJ2-7. The CDR3 runs to 14 residues. CDR1 LNHNV and CDR2 YYDKDF come from the germline V gene (reference sequence). This chain's CDR3 is CATSISGSHYEQYF.

The chain couples TRBV7-9 to TRBJ1-1; TCRdb returns TRBD1, unconfirmable since there is no DNA. The CDR3 runs to 12 residues. In germline, CDR1 is SEHNR, CDR2 FQNEAQ (reference sequence). CDR3 amino acids: CASSTRQAEAFF.

The V gene is TRBV27, the J gene TRBJ1-1; TCRdb's D call, TRBD1, is unchecked because there is no DNA. Germline CDR1 MNHEY, CDR2 SMNVEV (reference sequence). The CDR3 extends over 15 amino acids. CDR3: CASSLMGHPNTEAFF.

The rearrangement joins TRBV5-1 to TRBJ2-3; TCRdb outputs TRBD1, but without DNA this stays unchecked. CDR3 length: 16 residues. CDR1 and CDR2 from the germline V gene are SGHRS and YFSETQ. CDR3 sequence: CASRGPGRTSTDTQYF.

V usage is TRBV27 and J usage is TRBJ2-7; TCRdb outputs TRBD1, but without DNA this stays unchecked. The CDR3 sequence is 15 residues long. Germline V gene lookup returns CDR1 MNHEY and CDR2 SMNVEV (reference sequence). CDR3 amino acids: CASSSRQGWSYEQYF.

J is TRBJ1-1 and V is TRBV20-1. There are 14 residues in the CDR3. Germline V gene data show CDR1 as DFQATT and CDR2 as SNEGSKA (reference sequence). This CDR3 is CSARDTLMNTEAFF.

The V gene is TRBV20-1, the J gene TRBJ1-2; TCRdb designates TRBD1, a call that cannot be tested without DNA. CDR3 length: 16 residues. CDR1 is DFQATT and CDR2 is SNEGSKA in the germline V gene (reference sequence). This chain's CDR3 is CSANGVTTEDWEGYTF.

The genes are TRBV6-5 and TRBJ1-6; the TCRdb call, TRBD1, lacks DNA for checking. Germline V gene data show CDR1 as MNHEY and CDR2 as SVGAGI. There are 15 residues in the CDR3. The CDR3: CASSSYVGVNSPLHF.

The genes are TRBV2 and TRBJ2-1. From germline, CDR1 is SNHLY and CDR2 FYNNEI. The CDR3 sequence is 12 residues long. The CDR3 protein is CANAYTANEQFF.

The V gene is TRBV2, the J gene TRBJ2-2; TCRdb outputs TRBD2, but without DNA this stays unchecked. The CDR3 has 15 residues. Germline CDR1 SNHLY, CDR2 FYNNEI. CDR3 residues: CASSGGLAGTGELFF.

The CDR3 region is CASRETGFGNTIYF. This chain links TRBV27 with TRBJ1-3; TCRdb names TRBD1, which stays unverified in the absence of DNA. Per the germline V gene, CDR1 is MNHEY and CDR2 is SMNVEV (reference sequence). The CDR3 extends over 14 amino acids.

This chain uses TRBV29-1 with TRBJ1-2; TCRdb designates TRBD1, a call that cannot be tested without DNA. CDR3 length equals 12 residues. Looked up from germline, CDR1 is SQVTM and CDR2 is ANQGSEA. The CDR3 protein is CSVWQGADGYTF.